Each of the 29 T cell receptor beta chains below was sequenced from the same sample in a study of blood T cell repertoires in COVID-19. Profiling relied on immunoSEQ multiplex PCR, and the TCRdb table lists in-frame clones only, not all of them. There are around 20,000 clones in the sample; roughly 88% occur only once, and more than 4% lies in the top ten. The material sequenced was PBMCs or T cells enriched from blood (not recorded which). The receptors here all came from a woman aged 25 to 45 who had recovered from COVID-19.

The chain carries TRBV19 and TRBJ2-3; D might be TRBD2 (7 bases). The V and J ends lost 1 base and 6 bases respectively, with 14 bases between them. This CDR3 contains 15 residues. Germline assignment: CDR1 LNHDA and CDR2 SQIVND (reference sequence). The CDR3 is CASSIGGGQFDTQYF. The CDR3 region has the DNA TGTGCCAGTAGTATAGGCGGGGGCCAGTTCGATACGCAGTATTTT.

This clone turned up a few times. The chain has TRBV9 and TRBJ1-4; possibly TRBD1 for D (6 bases). This CDR3 spans 16 amino acids. Trimming stripped 0 bases from V and 5 bases from J, with 14 bases between. Germline assignment: CDR1 SGDLS and CDR2 YYNGEE. The CDR3 here is CASSVGSRGLNEKLFF. For the CDR3, the DNA is TGTGCCAGCAGCGTAGGGTCCAGGGGTCTAAATGAAAAACTGTTTTTT.

This clone appeared once. The chain couples TRBV4-1 to TRBJ1-2; D may be TRBD1 (5 bases). The CDR3 totals 16 residues. CDR1 is MGHRA and CDR2 is YSYEKL in the germline V gene. Trimming removed 6 bases from V and 3 bases from J, with 20 bases in between. The CDR3 nucleotides are TGCGCCAGCAGGAACGGGGGAGAGGGCGCGGACTATGGCTACACCTTC. Translation: CASRNGGEGADYGYTF.

This rearrangement joins TRBV5-4 to TRBJ1-3, with 10 positions matching TRBD1. Germline CDR1 is SGHNT and CDR2 is YYREEE (reference sequence). J lost 4 bases, V lost 5 bases, and 6 bases had no gene match. CDR3 length equals 15 residues. The CDR3 spells CASSSDRGLGNTIYF. In DNA form, the CDR3 reads TGTGCCAGCAGTTCAGACAGGGGGCTCGGAAACACCATATATTTT.

The chain recombines TRBV28 with TRBJ1-2, with TRBD1 matching 9 bases. The V and J ends lost 7 bases and 3 bases, in that order; junction bases with no gene match: 6. The length of the CDR3 is 14 residues. Looked up from germline, CDR1 is MDHEN and CDR2 is SYDVKM. The CDR3 here is CASNPTGGDYGYTF. CDR3 coding DNA: TGTGCCAGCAATCCGACAGGGGGGGACTATGGCTACACCTTC.

This clone was seen just once. This chain uses TRBV20-1 with TRBJ1-1, with D possibly being TRBD1 (6 bases). V lost 0 bases and J 12 bases, leaving 11 bases between the germline ends. CDR1 is DFQATT and CDR2 is SNEGSKA in the germline V gene (reference sequence). CDR3 length: 11 residues. The CDR3 here is CSARDRGGSFF. As DNA, the CDR3 is TGCAGTGCTAGAGATAGGGGGGGATCTTTCTTT.

The chain has TRBV7-9 and TRBJ1-1; D is unresolved. V was pared by 3 bases and J by 0 bases, with 14 bases between. CDR3 size: 16 residues. The V gene's germline CDR1 is SEHNR and CDR2 FQNEAQ (reference sequence). The CDR3: CASSFDRTPMNTEAFF. DNA of the CDR3: TGTGCCAGCAGCTTCGACCGGACTCCCATGAACACTGAAGCTTTCTTT.

CDR3 protein: CASSIAGGNTEAFF. Here the CDR3 DNA reads TGTGCCAGTAGTATAGCGGGGGGCAACACTGAAGCTTTCTTT. V usage is TRBV19 and J usage is TRBJ1-1; possible D gene TRBD1, 6 bases. The CDR3 sequence is 14 residues long. Germline V gene lookup returns CDR1 LNHDA and CDR2 SQIVND (reference sequence). The ends were cut back, 1 base at V and 2 bases at J, with 8 bases in the middle.

The gene calls are TRBV7-7 and TRBJ2-2, with 9 bases matching TRBD1. Unmatched junction bases numbered 10, after V lost 5 bases and J lost 6 bases. There are 16 residues in the CDR3. Looked up from germline, CDR1 is SSHAT and CDR2 is FNYEAQ (reference sequence). CDR3 nucleotides: TGTGCCAGCAGCCCGGGACAGGGTAAAATCGCCGGGGAGCTGTTTTTT. Translated, it gives CASSPGQGKIAGELFF.

The V gene is TRBV30, the J gene TRBJ2-1; 10 positions match TRBD1. V lost 0 bases to trimming and J lost 7 bases; unmatched junction nucleotides: 9. The CDR3 sequence is 16 residues long. Per germline, CDR1 GTSNPN and CDR2 SVGIG (reference sequence). CDR3 in amino acids: CAWSVPGTGEGNEQFF. Written as DNA, the CDR3 is TGTGCCTGGAGTGTACCGGGGACAGGGGAGGGGAATGAGCAGTTCTTC.

The chain carries TRBV5-6 and TRBJ1-1; TRBD1 aligns across 7 bases. This CDR3 has 15 residues. Trimming at V came to 1 base and at J to 4 bases, leaving 7 bases not matched to a gene. Germline values: CDR1 SGHDT, CDR2 YYEEEE. CDR3 loop: CASSLSQGMSTEAFF. CDR3 sequence (DNA): TGTGCCAGCAGCTTGTCACAGGGGATGTCCACTGAAGCTTTCTTT.

The genes are TRBV19 and TRBJ2-5; 8 nucleotides line up with TRBD1. Losses at the gene ends were 0 bases for V and 3 bases for J; bases not matched to a gene: 3. CDR3 length: 15 amino acids. Germline CDR1 LNHDA, CDR2 SQIVND (reference sequence). CDR3 sequence (DNA): TGTGCCAGTAGTATAGATCGGACAGGGAAAGAGACCCAGTACTTC. Its translation is CASSIDRTGKETQYF.

The genes are TRBV6-2 or TRBV6-3 and TRBJ1-2; D is unclear. Germline values: CDR1 MNHEY, CDR2 SVGEGT. CDR3 size: 12 residues. The V end lost 6 bases, the J end lost 4 bases, and 9 bases lay between the germline ends. The CDR3 DNA reads as TGTGCCAGCAGCAGCACCACCTATGGCTACACCTTC. Translating gives CASSSTTYGYTF.

This rearrangement joins TRBV30 to TRBJ2-5; TRBD1 aligns across 11 bases. Germline assignment: CDR1 GTSNPN and CDR2 SVGIG (reference sequence). Trimming took 0 bases from V and 6 from J; bases not matched to a gene: 3. This CDR3 spans 14 amino acids. The CDR3 here is CAWSVGTGGKTQYF. CDR3 sequence (DNA): TGTGCCTGGAGTGTAGGGACAGGGGGAAAGACCCAGTACTTC.

The chain employs TRBV7-2 and TRBJ1-1, with a tentative D call TRBD1 (5 bases). In germline, CDR1 is SGHTA, CDR2 FQGNSA. This CDR3 has 12 residues. The germline V and J ends were trimmed by 5 bases and 6 bases, with 10 bases remaining between them. CDR3: CASSTRQPEAFF. CDR3 in DNA: TGTGCCAGCAGCACCCGACAGCCTGAAGCTTTCTTT.

This chain uses TRBV19 with TRBJ1-1; 9 bases match TRBD1. This CDR3 has 14 residues. Losses at the gene ends were 6 bases for V and 4 bases for J; bases not matched to a gene: 6. In germline, CDR1 is LNHDA, CDR2 SQIVND (reference sequence). Written as DNA, the CDR3 is TGTGCCAGTAGGGTACAGGGGGCGAGCACTGAAGCTTTCTTT. The encoded protein is CASRVQGASTEAFF.

This clone was picked up one time. In DNA, the CDR3 is TGTGCCAGCAGGTCTAGCGGGGGGTCCTTCAAGGATACGCAGTATTTT. This sequence encodes CASRSSGGSFKDTQYF. V is TRBV3-1 (or the pseudogene TRBV3-2) and J is TRBJ2-3; 11 bases line up with TRBD2. The CDR3 length is 16 residues. Germline loops: CDR1 LGHDT, CDR2 YNNKEL (reference sequence). The V gene end was trimmed by 6 bases and the J gene end by 6 bases; junction bases not matched to a gene: 11.

The J gene is TRBJ1-5, the V gene TRBV30; 8 positions match TRBD1. The CDR3 runs to 14 residues. J gave up 6 bases and V 3 bases, and 7 bases lay outside the gene matches. The germline V gene has CDR1 GTSNPN and CDR2 SVGIG (reference sequence). In DNA, the CDR3 is TGTGCCTGGAGGGGGCAGGGGGCTGGTCAGCCCCAGCATTTT. As protein: CAWRGQGAGQPQHF.

The rearrangement uses TRBV6-1 and TRBJ2-7; TRBD2 matches at 10 bases. CDR1 is MNHNS, CDR2 SASEGT, per germline. The CDR3 runs 16 residues. V shed 3 bases, J shed 0 bases, and the junction held 5 bases outside the gene matches. The CDR3 DNA is TGTGCCAGCAGTGATCTAGCGGGGGCCAGCTCCTACGAGCAGTACTTC. It translates to CASSDLAGASSYEQYF.

The chain has TRBV11-3 and TRBJ1-1; D is uncertain. Germline assignment: CDR1 SGHNT and CDR2 YENEEA. The length of the CDR3 is 13 residues. Between the trimmed V and J ends, which lost 5 bases and 5 bases, there was a span of 12 bases. The CDR3 DNA reads TGTGCCAGCAGCCCAGGACTCCGAACTGAAGCTTTCTTT. This gives the protein CASSPGLRTEAFF.

This chain joins TRBV19 and TRBJ1-6; 8 bases match TRBD1. The CDR3 sequence is 15 residues long. Trimming removed 6 bases from V and 9 bases from J; junction bases left unmatched: 10. Germline V gene lookup returns CDR1 LNHDA and CDR2 SQIVND (reference sequence). The chain's CDR3 is CASREKDRVASPLHF. The CDR3 region has the DNA TGTGCCAGTAGAGAGAAGGACAGGGTCGCTTCACCCCTCCACTTT.

The chain has TRBV28 and TRBJ2-7; 10 bases are a match to TRBD2. The CDR3 is 14 residues long. Germline CDR1 reads MDHEN; CDR2 reads SYDVKM. V was clipped by 6 bases and J by 4 bases; unmatched bases: 6. CDR3 sequence reads: CASSERGGRYEQYF. The CDR3 DNA is TGTGCCAGCAGCGAGCGGGGGGGCCGTTACGAGCAGTACTTC.

This sequence joins TRBV25-1 and TRBJ1-2, with 9 bases fitting TRBD1. The V gene's germline CDR1 is MGHDK and CDR2 SYGVNS. With V trimmed by 6 bases and J by 3 bases, 8 bases remained unmatched. The CDR3 consists of 15 residues. Written as DNA, the CDR3 is TGTGCCAGCAGCGCCGGGACAGGGTTGTACTATGGCTACACCTTC. This translates into CASSAGTGLYYGYTF.

The chain employs TRBV11-2 and TRBJ2-7, with D possibly matching TRBD1 (6 bases). V gave up 3 bases and J gave up 5 bases, with 11 bases separating them. Germline lookup yields CDR1 SGHAT and CDR2 FQNNGV. The CDR3 extends over 13 amino acids. CDR3 in DNA: TGTGCCAGCAGCTTTAACAGGGTGAACGAGCAGTACTTC. This codes for CASSFNRVNEQYF.

V and J are TRBV28 and TRBJ1-4; TRBD1 matches 9 bases. V lost 5 bases to trimming and J lost 10 bases; unmatched junction nucleotides: 11. Per germline, CDR1 MDHEN and CDR2 SYDVKM. CDR3 length equals 15 residues. CDR3 sequence (DNA): TGTGCCAGCAGTATACCCCCACAGGGGGCGCGAAAACTGTTTTTT. Translating gives CASSIPPQGARKLFF.

The CDR3 region is CASSQDTAGGLYGYTF. As DNA, the CDR3 is TGCGCCAGCAGCCAAGATACCGCAGGTGGCCTATATGGCTACACCTTC. V is TRBV4-3 and J is TRBJ1-2; no clear D. The CDR3 runs to 16 residues. Germline V gene lookup returns CDR1 LGHNA and CDR2 YSLEER. The germline V and J ends were trimmed by 0 bases and 5 bases, with 16 bases remaining between them.

As concerns this clone: This same CDR3 is encoded by further DNA sequences in the sample. The V and J genes are TRBV6-5 and TRBJ1-1; D uncertain. V lost 7 bases and J 1 base, leaving 16 bases between the germline ends. The germline V gene encodes CDR1 MNHEY and CDR2 SVGAGI. CDR3 length: 15 residues. The CDR3 loop is CASKLRRERNTEAFF. The CDR3 DNA sequence: TGTGCCAGCAAGCTCAGGAGGGAGAGGAACACTGAAGCTTTCTTT.

The V and J genes are TRBV11-3 and TRBJ2-1; weak D call: TRBD1 (5 bases). The CDR3 runs to 15 residues. Trimming removed 1 base at V and 10 bases at J, with 17 bases between. CDR1 and CDR2 (germline): SGHNT, YENEEA. The CDR3 here is CASSLVGDSKVEQFF. In nucleotides, the CDR3 is TGTGCCAGCAGCTTAGTTGGAGACAGCAAGGTCGAGCAGTTCTTC.

This clone was detected only once. The CDR3 region has the DNA TGTGCCAGCAGCTCAAACGCCCTAGCGGTTCGTGAGACCCAGTACTTC. This translates into CASSSNALAVRETQYF. The chain uses TRBV7-2 and TRBJ2-5, with 7 bases lining up with TRBD2. The CDR3 is 16 amino acids. Germline CDR1 and CDR2: SGHTA and FQGNSA. The junction had 13 bases not matched to a gene; V was cut back by 4 bases and J by 5 bases.